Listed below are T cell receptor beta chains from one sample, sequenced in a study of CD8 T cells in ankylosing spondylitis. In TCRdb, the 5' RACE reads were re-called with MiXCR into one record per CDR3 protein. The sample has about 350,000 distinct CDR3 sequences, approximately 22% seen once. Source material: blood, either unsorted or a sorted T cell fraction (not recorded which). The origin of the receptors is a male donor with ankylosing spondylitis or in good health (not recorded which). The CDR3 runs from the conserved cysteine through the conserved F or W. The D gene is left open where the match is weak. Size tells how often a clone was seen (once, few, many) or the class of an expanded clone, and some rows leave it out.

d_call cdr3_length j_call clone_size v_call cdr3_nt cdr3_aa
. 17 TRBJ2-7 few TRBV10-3 TGTGCCATCAGTGAGGAAACCGGGATCAAGGGTTTCGACGAGCAGTACTTC CAISEETGIKGFDEQYF
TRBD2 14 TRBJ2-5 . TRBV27 TGTGCCAGCAGTCCGGGACTAAGGCAAGAGACCCAGTACTTC CASSPGLRQETQYF
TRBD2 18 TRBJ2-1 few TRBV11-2 TGTGCCAGCAGCTTACTACTAGCGGGGGGAGGATCCTACAATGAGCAGTTCTTC CASSLLLAGGGSYNEQFF
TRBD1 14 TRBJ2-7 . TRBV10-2 TGCGCCAGCAAGGGACAGGGTTTATCCTACGAGCAGTACTTC CASKGQGLSYEQYF
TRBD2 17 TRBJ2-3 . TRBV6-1 TGTGCCAGCAGTCCCTGGGGAGCGGGGGCCCTTATAAATACGCAGTATTTT CASSPWGAGALINTQYF
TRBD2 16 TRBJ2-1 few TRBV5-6 TGTGCCAGCAGCTCCCAAGGCGGGGGTGATTACAATGAGCAGTTCTTC CASSSQGGGDYNEQFF
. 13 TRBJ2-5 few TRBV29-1 TGCAGCGTTGAACCTGGACAGCTCGGGACCCAGTACTTC CSVEPGQLGTQYF
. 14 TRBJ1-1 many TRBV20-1 TGCAGTGCTAAACTCCGGGGTCTTGGCACTGAAGCTTTCTTT CSAKLRGLGTEAFF
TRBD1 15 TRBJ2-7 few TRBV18 TGTGCCAGCTCACCCGGGGGACAGGGGTTTGCCGAGCAGTACTTC CASSPGGQGFAEQYF
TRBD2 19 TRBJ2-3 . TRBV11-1 TGTGCCAGCAGCCTCGGGACTAGCGGCCCCCCCGGGAGGGCAGATACGCAGTATTTT CASSLGTSGPPGRADTQYF
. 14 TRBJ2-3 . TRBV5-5 TGTGCCAGCAGCTTAACGTCAGTCACAGATACGCAGTATTTT CASSLTSVTDTQYF
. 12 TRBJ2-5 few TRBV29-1 TGCAGCCAGGGGAGCTACCAAGAGACCCAGTACTTC CSQGSYQETQYF
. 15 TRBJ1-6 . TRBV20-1 TGCAGTGCTAGAAGGGTCCAGGGCGATAATTCACCCCTCCACTTT CSARRVQGDNSPLHF
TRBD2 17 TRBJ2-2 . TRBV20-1 TGCAGTGCTAGGGGGTTAGCGGGGGATTTAAACACCGGGGAGCTGTTTTTT CSARGLAGDLNTGELFF
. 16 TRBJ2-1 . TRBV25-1 TGTGCCAGCAGTGAATTTGGGGATATTGATACAAATGAGCAGTTCTTC CASSEFGDIDTNEQFF
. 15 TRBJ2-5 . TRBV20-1 TGCAGTGCTTTTCACCCCCGGGGGCCATTGGGGACCCAGTACTTC CSAFHPRGPLGTQYF
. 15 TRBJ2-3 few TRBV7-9 TGTGCCAGCACCCCAAAGGCAGGGAACACAGATACGCAGTATTTT CASTPKAGNTDTQYF
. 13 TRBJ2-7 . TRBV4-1 TGCGCCAGCAGCCAAGATCCCGTTGGCGAGCAGTACTTC CASSQDPVGEQYF
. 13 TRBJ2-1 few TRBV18 TGTGCCAGCTCAGCGGACAACTCCGATGAGCAGTTCTTC CASSADNSDEQFF
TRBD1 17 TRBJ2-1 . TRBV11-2 TGTGCCAGCAGCTGGGAGACAGGGAGAAGCTCCTACAATGAGCAGTTCTTC CASSWETGRSSYNEQFF
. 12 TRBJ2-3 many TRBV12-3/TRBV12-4 TGTGCCAGCGGATTAGTGGGAGATACGCAGTATTTT CASGLVGDTQYF
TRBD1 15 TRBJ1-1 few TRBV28 TGTGCCAGCAGTCTTACCGGGACAGGCAACACTGAAGCTTTCTTT CASSLTGTGNTEAFF
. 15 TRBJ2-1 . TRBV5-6 TGTGCCAGCAGCTGGGCGGGACAGCCCTACAATGAGCAGTTCTTC CASSWAGQPYNEQFF
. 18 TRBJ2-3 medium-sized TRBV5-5 TGTGCCAGCAGCGAAACGTTTCAAACCGGGGCCCCAACAGATACGCAGTATTTT CASSETFQTGAPTDTQYF
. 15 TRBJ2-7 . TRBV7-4 TGTGCCAGCAGCTTAATTGGGATTGGGGCTTACGAGCAGTACTTC CASSLIGIGAYEQYF
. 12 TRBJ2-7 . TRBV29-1 TGCAGCGTCCTACAGGTTACCGCCGAGCAGTACTTC CSVLQVTAEQYF
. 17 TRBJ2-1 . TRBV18 TGTGCCAGCTCACCACGGGACCCTCCTGATGCGACCAATGAGCAGTTCTTC CASSPRDPPDATNEQFF
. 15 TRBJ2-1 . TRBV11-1 TGTGCCAGCAGCCCCGCGGAGACTCTATCTTCCGAGCAGTTCTTC CASSPAETLSSEQFF
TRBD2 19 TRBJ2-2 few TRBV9 TGTGCCAGCAGCGGGCGGACTAGCGGGGTCCTACGGAACACCGGGGAGCTGTTTTTT CASSGRTSGVLRNTGELFF
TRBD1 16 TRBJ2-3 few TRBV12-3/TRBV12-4 TGTGCCAGCAGACAGTGGGGGACAGGGTTCTCGGATACGCAGTATTTT CASRQWGTGFSDTQYF
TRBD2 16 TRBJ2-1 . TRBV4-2 TGTGCCAGCAGCCAATCAGCGGGGGGGCTCAGGGATGAGCAGTTCTTC CASSQSAGGLRDEQFF
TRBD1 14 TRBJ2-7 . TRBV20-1 TGCAGTGCTTTGTTGTTGGGACAGCGCTACGAGCAGTACTTC CSALLLGQRYEQYF
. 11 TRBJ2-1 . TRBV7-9 TGTGCCAGCAGATTGGGGGATGAGCAGTTCTTC CASRLGDEQFF
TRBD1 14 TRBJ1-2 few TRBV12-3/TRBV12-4 TGTGCCAGCACCTCCAGGGGGCCCAACTATGGCTACACCTTC CASTSRGPNYGYTF
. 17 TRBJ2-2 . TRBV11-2 TGTGCCAGCAGCTTTCATAGGACGGGCAGCCCTTCGGGGGAGCTGTTTTTT CASSFHRTGSPSGELFF
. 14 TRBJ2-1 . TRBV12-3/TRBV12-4 TGTGCCAGCAGTTTTCTCCCACTCGGCAATGAGCAGTTCTTC CASSFLPLGNEQFF
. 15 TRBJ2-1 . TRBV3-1 TGTGCCAGCAGCCCCACGGACAGTTTCCTCAATGAGCAGTTCTTC CASSPTDSFLNEQFF
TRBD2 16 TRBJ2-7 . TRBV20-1 TGCAGTGCTAGAAGACTAGCGGGGGGCTACTCCTACGAGCAGTACTTC CSARRLAGGYSYEQYF
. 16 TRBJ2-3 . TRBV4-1 TGCGCCAGCAGCCAGGGCCTAGGGGGGGGCACAGATACGCAGTATTTT CASSQGLGGGTDTQYF
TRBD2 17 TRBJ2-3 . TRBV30 TGTGCCTGGGGTACCCCCCACCTTCTAGCGGGGACAGATACGCAGTATTTT CAWGTPHLLAGTDTQYF
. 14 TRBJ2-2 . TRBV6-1 TGTGCCAGCAGGACGAGTCCGAACACCGGGGAGCTGTTTTTT CASRTSPNTGELFF
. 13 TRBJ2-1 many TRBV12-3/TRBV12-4 TGTGCCAGCAGTTTAGCAGCATACAATGAGCAGTTCTTC CASSLAAYNEQFF
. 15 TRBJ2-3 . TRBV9 TGTGCCAGCAGCGTAAAGGACCCCGTTGGGGATACGCAGTATTTT CASSVKDPVGDTQYF
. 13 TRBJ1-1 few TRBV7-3 TGTGCCAGCGGCCCCTTTCCGAACACTGAAGCTTTCTTT CASGPFPNTEAFF
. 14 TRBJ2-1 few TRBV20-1 TGCAGTGCTAGGGGGGTAGTAAGTTACAATGAGCAGTTCTTC CSARGVVSYNEQFF
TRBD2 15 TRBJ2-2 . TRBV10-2 TGCGCCAGCACCGGGGGGGGGGCGAACACCGGGGAGCTGTTTTTT CASTGGGANTGELFF
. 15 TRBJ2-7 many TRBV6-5 TGTGCCAGCAGTTCCCTCCCAGGGACGGGTGACGAGCAGTACTTC CASSSLPGTGDEQYF
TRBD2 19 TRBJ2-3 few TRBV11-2 TGTGCCAGCAGAGACTCCACCGGGACTAGCGGGGGGGAGTCAGATACGCAGTATTTT CASRDSTGTSGGESDTQYF
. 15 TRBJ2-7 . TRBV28 TGTGCCAGCAGCTACCCGTTCCAGCGGTCCTACGAGCAGTACTTC CASSYPFQRSYEQYF
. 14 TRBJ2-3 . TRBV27 TGTGCCAGCAATGGTGGGGGGGCCAGGGATACGCAGTATTTT CASNGGGARDTQYF